This T cell receptor beta chain originates from a study of T cell responses to AZD1222 COVID-19 vaccine. Overall study results and limits: The peak T cell response came first, and repertoires were sampled only after it. When two AZD1222 doses had been given, Spike-specific TCR breadth and depth rose. Donors in the cohort were predominantly white British and more often female, and clonal diversity was possibly underestimated. Spike-wide coverage was observed for vaccine-associated CD4 TCRs, with dominant responses at 160-218 and 743-854.

Of note for this clone: Its antigen is still unknown.

Clones were sequenced by immunoSEQ multiplex PCR, and TCRdb holds only the in-frame ones, with some missing. The sample yields some 170,000 clones, 92% seen once. The V gene's germline CDR1 is SGHRS and CDR2 YFSETQ. CDR3 size: 17 residues. V was clipped by 1 base and J by 0 bases, with 11 bases between them. This sequence was found in an adult in good health. The starting material was peripheral blood, obtained on day 0 of MenACWY control vaccination. The V gene is TRBV5-1, the J gene TRBJ2-6; weak D call: TRBD1 (5 bases). The CDR3 sequence is CASSLTPGYSGANVLTF. The CDR3 DNA sequence: TGCGCCAGCAGCTTGACACCAGGGTACTCTGGGGCCAACGTCCTGACTTTC. The full variable domain, its missing parts supplied by reference TRBV5-1 and TRBJ2-6, is KAGVTQTPRYLIKTRGQQVTLSCSPISGHRSVSWYQQTPGQGLQFLFEYFSETQRNKGNFPGRFSGRQFSNSRSEMNVSTLELGDSALYLCASSLTPGYSGANVLTFGAGSRLTVL.